This T cell receptor (beta chain) was sequenced during a study of cytomegalovirus exposure and HLA in healthy donors. Per the germline V gene, CDR1 is SGHVS and CDR2 is FQNEAQ. Trimming cost V 3 bases and J 0 bases, with 13 bases left between them. The CDR3 runs to 16 residues. The PCR had 60 Vbeta and 13 Jbeta primers. Assay used: immunoSEQ multiplex PCR; TCRdb lists only in-frame clones, some missing. The table lists 85,000 or so clones. This TCR derives from a woman in her thirties in good health and CMV-seronegative. This sequence joins TRBV7-8 and TRBJ2-3; no clear D. What was sequenced was PBMCs. The CDR3, as DNA: TGTGCCAGCAGCTTCGGCCAGGTCGCTAGCACAGATACGCAGTATTTT. Amino acids: CASSFGQVASTDTQYF. The complete variable domain, with remaining parts taken from reference TRBV7-8 and TRBJ2-3, reads GAGVSQSPRYKVAKRGQDVALRCDPISGHVSLFWYQQALGQGPEFLTYFQNEAQLDKSGLPSDRFFAERPEGSVSTLKIQRTQQEDSAVYLCASSFGQVASTDTQYFGPGTRLTVL.